This entry concerns a single TCR beta chain. Other DNA sequences within the sample encode an identical CDR3. The repertoire was sequenced with immunoSEQ multiplex PCR; TCRdb's copy has only in-frame clones and lacks some. The repertoire includes roughly 2 million clones, roughly 94% of them detected once, and 0.13% sits in the top ten. This sample is part of a study of shared clonotypes between healthy human individuals. The CDR3 contains 14 residues. CDR1 is SGHRS, CDR2 YFSETQ, per germline. V was shortened by 0 bases and J by 3 bases, with 7 bases between the two germline ends. The gene calls are TRBV5-1 and TRBJ1-5; D unclear. The sequenced sample was naive CD4+ T cells sorted from blood. The subset is: CD45RA+ positively selected. This clonotype originated in a man younger than 35 in good health. The CDR3, as DNA: TGCGCCAGCAGCTTGGGCGGAGACAATCAGCCCCAGCATTTT. This codes for CASSLGGDNQPQHF.